The 6 T cell receptor beta chains given below trace back to one sample, sequenced in a study of T cell clonality in common variable immunodeficiency. Profiling relied on immunoSEQ multiplex PCR, and the TCRdb table lists in-frame clones only, not all of them. The counts give under 60,000 clones, none of them seen only once; about 3.7% is held by the top ten. Material: peripheral blood mononuclear cells. The receptors were sampled from a person aged 18 to 70 in good health.

This clone occurred many times. The sequence runs out 3 residues before the end of the CDR3; the remainder is reconstructed from the germline J gene. The chain uses TRBV6-2 or TRBV6-3 and TRBJ2-2; 9 bases line up with TRBD2. The CDR3 contains 14 residues. Per the germline V gene, CDR1 is MNHEY and CDR2 is SVGEGT. Trimming removed 5 bases from V and 5 bases from J; junction bases left unmatched: 3. Incomplete CDR3 DNA: TGTGCCAGCAGTCCCGGACTAGCGACCGGGGAG. It encodes CASSPGLATGE. The full CDR3 protein is CASSPGLATGELFF.

This clone was counted only a few times. The missing CDR3 end, 3 residues past where the read stops, is filled in from the germline J gene. V gene TRBV7-6 combines with J gene TRBJ1-1, with D unclear. V lost 3 bases and J lost 4, with 9 bases in between. CDR3 length equals 13 residues. Germline loops: CDR1 SGHVS, CDR2 FNYEAQ. CDR3 DNA (partial): TGTGCCAGCAGCTTTCCGGGGTCCACTGAA. Translating gives CASSFPGSTE. The entire CDR3 is CASSFPGSTEAFF.

There are many counts of this clone. Read data end 3 residues before the CDR3 end; the end is taken from the germline J gene. V and J are TRBV19 and TRBJ2-7; no clear D. CDR3 length equals 15 residues. Trimming shortened V by 3 bases and J by 1 base, and 13 bases separated the two germline ends. Germline V lookup: CDR1 LNHDA, CDR2 SQIVND (reference sequence). CDR3 DNA (partial): TGTGCCAGTAGTATCTTAGGCGGTTCTTCCTACGAG. Protein sequence: CASSILGGSSYE. Given in full, the CDR3 is CASSILGGSSYEQYF. Supplemented by reference TRBV19 and TRBJ2-7, the full variable domain reads DGGITQSPKYLFRKEGQNVTLSCEQNLNHDAMYWYRQDPGQGLRLIYYSQIVNDFQKGDIAEGYSVSREKKESFPLTVTSAQKNPTAFYLCASSILGGSSYEQYFGPGTRLTVT.

This clone was counted ten times or more. The missing CDR3 end, 3 residues past where the read stops, is filled in from the germline J gene. The chain combines TRBV7-3 with TRBJ2-3; possibly TRBD1 for D (5 bases). This CDR3 has 14 amino acids. Germline V lookup: CDR1 SGHTA, CDR2 FQGTGA. Trimming removed 3 bases from V and 4 bases from J, with 11 bases in between. The DNA read from the CDR3 is TGTGCCAGCAGCTTGGGGCAGGGCCCAGATACG. Protein product: CASSLGQGPDT. The whole CDR3 is CASSLGQGPDTQYF.

About this clone: Germline and junction disagree at one end, which may indicate a read error. The CDR3 end falls 3 residues outside the read, so it is completed with the germline J gene. The sample carries other DNA sequences with the same CDR3. The rearrangement links TRBV30 to TRBJ1-3; 9 bases map to TRBD1. Germline lookup yields CDR1 GTSNPN and CDR2 SVGIG (reference sequence). There are 15 residues in the CDR3. The CDR3 protein is CAWSAGQGSGNTIYF. CDR3 DNA (partial): TGTGCCTGGAGTGCGGGACAGGGCTCTGGAAACACA.

The sample holds many counts of this clone. Coverage ceases 3 residues before the CDR3 finishes, and the germline J gene fills in the end. The gene calls are TRBV29-1 and TRBJ2-7; 9 nucleotides align to TRBD1. Germline values: CDR1 SQVTM, CDR2 ANQGSEA. J gave up 2 bases and V 6 bases, and 8 bases lay outside the gene matches. This CDR3 is built from 14 residues. The CDR3: CSVRPGQGTYEQYF. The CDR3 DNA, read in part, is TGCAGCGTCCGACCTGGACAGGGGACCTACGAG.